The 28 T cell receptor beta chains in this list originate from one sample, sequenced in a study of blood T cell repertoires in COVID-19. The protocol was immunoSEQ multiplex PCR, while the TCRdb copy is restricted to in-frame clones and leaves out a portion. The data hold about 110,000 clones, with around 78% observed a single time. The sample taken for sequencing was peripheral blood. These receptors came from a woman in her fifties or sixties with acute or convalescent COVID-19.

The rearrangement joins TRBV11-2 to TRBJ1-2; TRBD1 agrees at 11 bases. The CDR3 covers 16 residues. V trimming: 9 bases; J trimming: 2 bases; junction bases outside the gene matches: 11. CDR1 is SGHAT and CDR2 is FQNNGV in the germline V gene. The CDR3 region is CASYSGTGGENYGYTF. The CDR3 DNA reads as TGTGCCAGTTACTCCGGGACAGGGGGGGAAAACTATGGCTACACCTTC.

In its sample, this clone was seen a few times. The CDR3 loop reads CASSGGSWGRRNSPLHF. CDR3 sequence (DNA): TGTGCCAGTAGTGGAGGGAGCTGGGGACGAAGAAATTCACCCCTCCACTTT. This chain links TRBV19 with TRBJ1-6, with D maybe TRBD1 (5 bases). Between the trimmed V and J ends, which lost 5 bases and 7 bases, there was a span of 21 bases. The CDR3 runs to 17 residues. From germline, CDR1 is LNHDA and CDR2 SQIVND (reference sequence).

J is TRBJ1-2 and V is TRBV2, with D possibly matching TRBD1 (6 bases). V lost 4 bases and J 6 bases, leaving 15 bases between the germline ends. Germline loops: CDR1 SNHLY, CDR2 FYNNEI. The CDR3 is 14 residues long. The CDR3 region is CASSVDRSLDGYTF. As DNA, the CDR3 is TGTGCCAGCAGTGTCGACAGGTCCCTCGATGGCTACACCTTC. Filled out from reference TRBV2 and TRBJ1-2, the complete variable domain reads EPEVTQTPSHQVTQMGQEVILRCVPISNHLYFYWYRQILGQKVEFLVSFYNNEISEKSEIFDDQFSVERPDGSNFTLKIRSTKLEDSAMYFCASSVDRSLDGYTFGSGTRLTVV.

The chain uses TRBV5-1 and TRBJ2-2, with 7 nucleotides matching TRBD1. Trimming at V came to 4 bases and at J to 0 bases, leaving 3 bases not matched to a gene. Germline CDR1 reads SGHRS; CDR2 reads YFSETQ. The CDR3 totals 15 residues. This CDR3 is CASSGRGSNTGELFF. The CDR3, as DNA: TGCGCCAGCAGCGGCAGGGGGTCGAACACCGGGGAGCTGTTTTTT.

V and J are TRBV6-5 and TRBJ1-5, with D possibly being TRBD1 (6 bases). V lost 6 bases and J 6 bases, leaving 12 bases between the germline ends. Per germline, CDR1 MNHEY and CDR2 SVGAGI. This CDR3 has 13 amino acids. The CDR3, as DNA: TGTGCCAGCAGCGAGGGGGTTGCTCAGCCCCAGCATTTT. This gives the protein CASSEGVAQPQHF.

This sequence joins TRBV5-1 and TRBJ1-2; D is perhaps TRBD1 (5 bases). Deletions cut 0 bases from V and 8 bases from J, with 11 bases between. Germline V gives CDR1 SGHRS, CDR2 YFSETQ. This CDR3 spans 13 amino acids. The CDR3 DNA is TGCGCCAGCAGCTTGGGACAGCCAGGGGGCTACACCTTC. Protein: CASSLGQPGGYTF.

The chain links TRBV30 to TRBJ2-7; 9 nucleotides agree with TRBD1. V lost 2 bases to trimming and J lost 10 bases; unmatched junction nucleotides: 9. Germline CDR1 is GTSNPN and CDR2 is SVGIG (reference sequence). This CDR3 region has 13 residues. Here the CDR3 DNA reads TGTGCCTGGAGTAAATCTGGACAGGGGTTTCAGTACTTC. This codes for CAWSKSGQGFQYF. Drawing the rest from reference TRBV30 and TRBJ2-7, the complete variable domain is SQTIHQWPATLVQPVGSPLSLECTVEGTSNPNLYWYRQAAGRGLQLLFYSVGIGQISSEVPQNLSASRPQDRQFILSSKKLLLSDSGFYLCAWSKSGQGFQYFGPGTRLTVT.

This clone was counted only a few times. This chain joins TRBV5-6 and TRBJ1-2; D remains unclear. Germline V gene data show CDR1 as SGHDT and CDR2 as YYEEEE. Trimming took 1 base from V and 8 from J, leaving 15 bases between them. The CDR3 totals 14 residues. This CDR3 reads CASSLPVAKRGYTF. The DNA for the CDR3 is TGTGCCAGCAGCTTGCCTGTAGCCAAGCGAGGCTACACCTTC.

This sequence joins TRBV11-3 and TRBJ2-3; D is perhaps TRBD2 (5 bases). The CDR3 has 18 amino acids. Trimming stripped 1 base from V and 7 bases from J, with 24 bases between. Germline V CDR1 and CDR2: SGHNT, YENEEA. The CDR3 reads CASSLGLPERREENTQYF. The CDR3 nucleotides read TGTGCCAGCAGCTTAGGTCTTCCTGAGCGGAGAGAGGAAAATACGCAGTATTTT.

This chain uses TRBV7-8 with TRBJ2-5, with 10 bases aligning to TRBD2. The CDR3 runs to 15 residues. J lost 5 bases, V lost 3 bases, and 6 bases had no gene match. Germline assignment: CDR1 SGHVS and CDR2 FQNEAQ. The CDR3 protein is CASSFPTAGGETQYF. DNA of the CDR3: TGTGCCAGCAGCTTCCCTACAGCGGGAGGGGAGACCCAGTACTTC. The full variable domain, rest sourced from reference TRBV7-8 and TRBJ2-5, is GAGVSQSPRYKVAKRGQDVALRCDPISGHVSLFWYQQALGQGPEFLTYFQNEAQLDKSGLPSDRFFAERPEGSVSTLKIQRTQQEDSAVYLCASSFPTAGGETQYFGPGTRLLVL.

The rearrangement joins TRBV9 to TRBJ1-2, with 9 bases that match TRBD1. The CDR3 is made up of 21 amino acids. The junction had 24 bases not matched to a gene; V was cut back by 3 bases and J by 3 bases. CDR1 and CDR2 from the germline V gene are SGDLS and YYNGEE. Here the CDR3 reads CASSDQMNRGRMDFRDYGYTF. CDR3 DNA sequence: TGTGCCAGCAGCGACCAGATGAACAGGGGGCGTATGGATTTCCGGGACTATGGCTACACCTTC.

J is TRBJ1-2 and V is TRBV7-3; tentatively, D is TRBD1 (6 bases). This CDR3 is built from 14 residues. V shed 5 bases and J shed 8 bases, with 18 bases lying between them. Germline V gene sequence: CDR1 SGHTA, CDR2 FQGTGA. As DNA, the CDR3 is TGTGCCAGCAGCCTGACAGGCACCATGGTCGGCTACACCTTC. Its translation is CASSLTGTMVGYTF. Full variable domain (outside the CDR3, taken from reference TRBV7-3 and TRBJ1-2): GAGVSQTPSNKVTEKGKYVELRCDPISGHTALYWYRQSLGQGPEFLIYFQGTGAADDSGLPNDRFFAVRPEGSVSTLKIQRTERGDSAVYLCASSLTGTMVGYTFGSGTRLTVV.

This sequence joins TRBV2 and TRBJ2-1; TRBD2 aligns across 7 bases. Losses at the gene ends were 6 bases for V and 0 bases for J; bases not matched to a gene: 11. The V gene's germline CDR1 is SNHLY and CDR2 FYNNEI. The CDR3 has 17 residues. CDR3 nucleotides: TGTGCCAGCAGCCAAATGGGAAGCGGGGACTCCTACAATGAGCAGTTCTTC. Translated: CASSQMGSGDSYNEQFF.

CDR3 sequence reads: CASSYGVASTEAFF. The CDR3 nucleotides are TGTGCCAGCAGTTACGGTGTCGCCTCCACTGAAGCTTTCTTT. The chain couples TRBV27 to TRBJ1-1; D ambiguous. The CDR3 loop spans 14 amino acids. Per germline, CDR1 MNHEY and CDR2 SMNVEV (reference sequence). Trimming shortened V by 4 bases and J by 4 bases, and 13 bases separated the two germline ends.

The chain recombines TRBV9 with TRBJ2-5, with D possibly matching TRBD2 (6 bases). The V end lost 0 bases, the J end lost 7 bases, and 25 bases lay between the germline ends. The germline gives CDR1 SGDLS, CDR2 YYNGEE. CDR3 length: 18 amino acids. The CDR3 here is CASSVGSGGILRDVTQYF. CDR3 in DNA: TGTGCCAGCAGCGTAGGGTCCGGCGGGATTCTTCGAGATGTGACCCAGTACTTC. The full variable domain, in which reference TRBV9 and TRBJ2-5 provide the parts outside the CDR3, is DSGVTQTPKHLITATGQRVTLRCSPRSGDLSVYWYQQSLDQGLQFLIQYYNGEERAKGNILERFSAQQFPDLHSELNLSSLELGDSALYFCASSVGSGGILRDVTQYFGPGTRLLVL.

This clone has just a few counts. The chain recombines TRBV9 with TRBJ2-1, with 7 bases that match TRBD2. Germline V CDR1 and CDR2: SGDLS, YYNGEE. Unmatched junction bases numbered 10, after V lost 4 bases and J lost 6 bases. This CDR3 is built from 15 residues. The CDR3 DNA reads as TGTGCCAGCAGCCGGAGTAGCGGGCTTCTCAATGAGCAGTTCTTC. Translating gives CASSRSSGLLNEQFF.

V and J are TRBV7-8 and TRBJ1-5; the match to TRBD1 covers 9 bases. The germline CDR1 and CDR2 sequences are SGHVS and FQNEAQ. This CDR3 has 14 amino acids. V shed 5 bases and J 7 bases; nucleotides not matched to a gene: 6. The CDR3 is CASSGTGSGQPQHF. The DNA for the CDR3 is TGTGCCAGCAGCGGGACAGGGTCGGGACAGCCCCAGCATTTT.

This chain joins TRBV7-9 and TRBJ2-1, with 9 positions matching TRBD2. The CDR3 spans 15 residues. V lost 6 bases to trimming and J lost 7 bases; unmatched junction nucleotides: 10. Germline V CDR1 and CDR2: SEHNR, FQNEAQ (reference sequence). In DNA, the CDR3 is TGTGCCAGCAGTTTTAGCGGGAGAGGGAAAAATGAGCAGTTCTTC. It codes for CASSFSGRGKNEQFF.

V usage is TRBV7-8 and J usage is TRBJ1-3, with D unclear. Trimming removed 9 bases from V and 3 bases from J, with 18 bases in between. The CDR3 sequence is 15 residues long. Germline CDR1 SGHVS, CDR2 FQNEAQ. CDR3 nucleotides: TGTGCCAGTTCCCCTTCCCGGTTCGTTGGAAACACCATATATTTT. Amino acid sequence: CASSPSRFVGNTIYF.

This sequence joins TRBV7-8 and TRBJ2-7; 7 nucleotides line up with TRBD1. The CDR3 runs 17 residues. The V gene end was trimmed by 5 bases and the J gene end by 7 bases; junction bases not matched to a gene: 20. CDR1 is SGHVS and CDR2 is FQNEAQ in the germline V gene. CDR3 in DNA: TGTGCCAGCAGCCAATCCTTTCTCAGGGGGTCCCGGCGGGAGCAGTACTTC. It encodes CASSQSFLRGSRREQYF.

This CDR3 is CSARSGQLTF. The CDR3 DNA is TGCAGTGCTAGATCGGGACAGCTCACCTTC. The V and J genes are TRBV20-1 and TRBJ1-2, with 7 bases aligning to TRBD1. The germline V gene encodes CDR1 DFQATT and CDR2 SNEGSKA (reference sequence). After removal of 2 bases from V and 13 bases from J, the junction contained 4 bases not matched to a gene. The CDR3 is 10 amino acids.

CDR3 in amino acids: CATSESGTGLREQFF. The CDR3 DNA follows: TGTGCCACCAGTGAATCCGGGACAGGGTTAAGGGAGCAGTTCTTC. The chain joins TRBV24-1 to TRBJ2-1; 9 bases match TRBD1. V lost 4 bases, J lost 10 bases, and 10 bases stayed unmatched. The CDR3 is 15 residues long. Per the germline V gene, CDR1 is KGHDR and CDR2 is SFDVKD.

This clone was detected only a few times. The CDR3 DNA is TGTGCCAGCAGTGAAAGGAGGACAGGGGCACACTATGGCTACACCTTC. Its translation: CASSERRTGAHYGYTF. The gene calls are TRBV6-1 and TRBJ1-2, with 9 bases lining up with TRBD1. This CDR3 has 16 amino acids. CDR1 and CDR2 (germline): MNHNS, SASEGT. After removal of 2 bases from V and 3 bases from J, the junction contained 7 bases not matched to a gene.

The V call is TRBV3-1 (or the pseudogene TRBV3-2), the J call TRBJ1-5; D is undetermined. The CDR3 length is 15 residues. Germline CDR1 and CDR2: LGHDT and YNNKEL (reference sequence). V was pared by 2 bases and J by 0 bases, with 8 bases between. This chain's CDR3 is CASSQSTASNQPQHF. The CDR3 DNA follows: TGTGCCAGCAGCCAAAGCACCGCTAGCAATCAGCCCCAGCATTTT.

This clone was observed a single time. The chain recombines TRBV28 with TRBJ1-2, with D perhaps matching TRBD1 (5 bases). The germline gives CDR1 MDHEN, CDR2 SYDVKM. The CDR3 contains 16 residues. Trimming stripped 1 base from V and 6 bases from J, with 18 bases between. The CDR3 nucleotides read TGTGCCAGCAGTTTATTGAGGAGTTTGGGAGGGGATGGCTACACCTTC. Its protein is CASSLLRSLGGDGYTF.

This chain connects TRBV20-1 to TRBJ1-5; possible D gene TRBD1, 6 bases. The CDR3 runs to 14 residues. The germline gives CDR1 DFQATT, CDR2 SNEGSKA (reference sequence). The germline V and J ends were trimmed by 3 bases and 3 bases, with 12 bases remaining between them. Written as DNA, the CDR3 is TGCAGTGCTAGTTCAGGGGTTAACAATCAGCCCCAGCATTTT. Translation gives CSASSGVNNQPQHF.

This chain uses TRBV28 with TRBJ1-5, with 8 bases lining up with TRBD1. CDR3 length equals 16 residues. V lost 4 bases and J lost 3; bases outside the gene matches: 8. Germline V gene lookup returns CDR1 MDHEN and CDR2 SYDVKM. CDR3 in amino acids: CASSSSGTGHNQPQHF. CDR3 DNA sequence: TGTGCCAGCAGTTCGTCCGGGACAGGTCACAATCAGCCCCAGCATTTT.

The chain combines TRBV5-5 with TRBJ2-2; 9 nucleotides align to TRBD2. This CDR3 has 16 residues. V lost 2 bases, J lost 1 base, and 3 bases stayed unmatched. Germline V gene data show CDR1 as SGHKS and CDR2 as YYEKEE (reference sequence). The CDR3 bases are TGTGCCAGCAGCTTAATAGCGGGAGTGAACACCGGGGAGCTGTTTTTT. The encoded protein is CASSLIAGVNTGELFF.